Each of the 13 T cell receptor beta chains below was sequenced from the same sample in a study of cytomegalovirus exposure and HLA in healthy donors. 13 Jbeta primers and 60 Vbeta primers were used for the PCR. Sequencing used immunoSEQ multiplex PCR; TCRdb keeps in-frame clones, though not all of them. The sample consists of 80,000 to 95,000 clones, roughly 83% of them appearing once. The sequencing input was PBMCs. All receptors come from a woman in her thirties or forties in good health and CMV-seropositive.

This rearrangement joins TRBV19 to TRBJ1-5, with 8 bases identical to TRBD1. CDR1 LNHDA and CDR2 SQIVND come from the germline V gene (reference sequence). The CDR3 has 14 amino acids. V trimming: 9 bases; J trimming: 0 bases; junction bases outside the gene matches: 4. The CDR3 loop is CASRQGNSNQPQHF. CDR3 coding DNA: TGTGCCAGCAGACAGGGGAATAGCAATCAGCCCCAGCATTTT.

The V gene is TRBV19, the J gene TRBJ1-1, with D possibly being TRBD1 (5 bases). The CDR3 covers 11 residues. The germline gives CDR1 LNHDA, CDR2 SQIVND (reference sequence). V lost 9 bases to trimming and J lost 11 bases, with 16 bases between them. CDR3 coding DNA: TGTGCCAGCCTAGGGGTGCCGGGCGCTTTCTTT. Its translation is CASLGVPGAFF. Full variable domain (remainder filled in from reference TRBV19 and TRBJ1-1): DGGITQSPKYLFRKEGQNVTLSCEQNLNHDAMYWYRQDPGQGLRLIYYSQIVNDFQKGDIAEGYSVSREKKESFPLTVTSAQKNPTAFYLCASLGVPGAFFGQGTRLTVV.

The V gene is TRBV18, the J gene TRBJ2-1; 7 nucleotides match TRBD1. Germline V gene data show CDR1 as KGHSH and CDR2 as LQKENI. After removal of 6 bases from V and 13 bases from J, the junction contained 12 bases not matched to a gene. The CDR3 runs 13 residues. The CDR3 here is CASSSLDRTNQFF. The CDR3 coding sequence is TGTGCCAGCTCCTCACTGGACAGGACCAACCAGTTCTTC.

V and J are TRBV7-9 and TRBJ2-1, with TRBD2 matching 11 bases. Trimming at V came to 6 bases and at J to 5 bases, leaving 9 bases not matched to a gene. The germline V gene encodes CDR1 SEHNR and CDR2 FQNEAQ (reference sequence). This CDR3 contains 16 residues. The CDR3 loop is CASSSIAGGPHNEQFF. CDR3 sequence (DNA): TGTGCCAGCAGTTCAATAGCGGGAGGGCCACACAATGAGCAGTTCTTC.

This chain links TRBV9 with TRBJ2-2; the D gene is possibly TRBD1 (6 bases). The V and J ends lost 4 bases and 5 bases respectively, with 9 bases between them. There are 13 residues in the CDR3. The germline V gene encodes CDR1 SGDLS and CDR2 YYNGEE. The CDR3 sequence is CASSPTGTGELFF. The CDR3 DNA reads as TGTGCCAGCAGCCCTACAGGGACCGGGGAGCTGTTTTTT.

This clone was recorded once. The CDR3, as DNA: TGTGCCAGCAGCGTAGAGGGGGGGACCGGGCGGGACACTGAAGCTTTCTTT. Its protein product is CASSVEGGTGRDTEAFF. The V gene is TRBV9, the J gene TRBJ1-1; possible D gene TRBD1, 6 bases. Trimming took 0 bases from V and 3 from J, leaving 18 bases between them. CDR3 length equals 17 residues. The germline V gene encodes CDR1 SGDLS and CDR2 YYNGEE.

The V and J genes are TRBV19 and TRBJ1-5; D perhaps matches TRBD1 (6 bases). The CDR3 totals 13 residues. Germline V gene sequence: CDR1 LNHDA, CDR2 SQIVND (reference sequence). The germline V and J ends were trimmed by 10 bases and 6 bases, with 16 bases remaining between them. CDR3 coding DNA: TGTGCCACCAACTCCAGGGGCGGTCAGCCCCAGCATTTT. The encoded protein is CATNSRGGQPQHF.

This rearrangement joins TRBV7-6 to TRBJ1-1; D is undetermined. Germline CDR1 SGHVS, CDR2 FNYEAQ. Trimming left V 0 bases short and J 0 bases short, with 8 bases between. CDR3 length: 15 residues. The CDR3 region has the DNA TGTGCCAGCAGCTTAGCCAGAGACATGAACACTGAAGCTTTCTTT. This gives the protein CASSLARDMNTEAFF.

This clone was seen a few times. The chain joins TRBV19 to TRBJ1-5, with a tentative D call TRBD1 (5 bases). Trimming pared 2 bases from V and 0 bases from J, leaving 8 bases between. Germline values: CDR1 LNHDA, CDR2 SQIVND (reference sequence). The CDR3 is made up of 15 amino acids. CDR3 loop: CASSIRQISNQPQHF. CDR3 in DNA: TGTGCCAGTAGTATAAGACAGATTAGCAATCAGCCCCAGCATTTT.

The CDR3 DNA reads TGTGCCAGCAGCCTGGGACAGGGACACACTGGGGCCAACGTCCTGACTTTC. As protein: CASSLGQGHTGANVLTF. This chain links TRBV7-3 with TRBJ2-6; 9 bases align to TRBD1. From germline, CDR1 is SGHTA and CDR2 FQGTGA. J was trimmed by 2 bases and V by 5 bases; bases with no gene match: 7. This CDR3 contains 17 residues.

This chain uses TRBV28 with TRBJ2-5; D is unresolved. Looked up from germline, CDR1 is MDHEN and CDR2 is SYDVKM. CDR3 length: 15 residues. V was clipped by 3 bases and J by 1 base, with 12 bases between them. The CDR3 is CASSFQLAPQETQYF. The DNA for the CDR3 is TGTGCCAGCAGTTTCCAGTTAGCCCCCCAAGAGACCCAGTACTTC.

The chain has TRBV10-1 and TRBJ1-1; 10 positions agree with TRBD1. This CDR3 is 15 amino acids long. With V trimmed by 2 bases and J by 2 bases, 2 bases remained unmatched. Germline V CDR1 and CDR2: WNHNN, SYGVQD (reference sequence). Written as DNA, the CDR3 is TGCGCCAGCAGTGAGACGACAGGGGGCAACACTGAAGCTTTCTTT. It codes for CASSETTGGNTEAFF.

The CDR3 bases are TGTGCCAGTAGTATATGGCAGGGGGGAAATCAGCCCCAGCATTTT. It translates to CASSIWQGGNQPQHF. The genes are TRBV19 and TRBJ1-5, with TRBD1 matching 7 bases. Germline CDR1 and CDR2: LNHDA and SQIVND (reference sequence). V trimming: 2 bases; J trimming: 4 bases; junction bases outside the gene matches: 5. The CDR3 is 15 residues long.